The 28 T cell receptor beta chains in this list originate from one sample, sequenced in a study of human T cells and chemical hapten exposure. TCRdb used MiXCR to reprocess the RACE reads, holding one entry per CDR3 protein. The sample lists about 34,000 distinct CDR3 sequences; around 6.5% were seen once. Indicated time point: patch test 1, 2 weeks after DPC sensitization. Treatment specified: therapeutic diphenylcyclopropenone sensitization with weekly scalp DPC. The template was total RNA from unfractionated whole blood. Sequencing used whole blood, obtained in connection with sensitization to the hapten diphenylcyclopropenone (DPC). Every receptor here comes from a woman under 40 with alopecia areata. Some clones in this sample may be carry-over from other donors' samples.

The V and J genes are TRBV28 and TRBJ2-7, with a tentative D call TRBD1 (5 bases). This CDR3 is 13 amino acids long. Germline CDR1 is MDHEN and CDR2 is SYDVKM. The V gene lost 5 bases and the J gene lost 5 bases, with 13 bases spanning the gap. The DNA of the CDR3 is TGTGCCAGCAGTGAGCAGGGTACCGACGAGCAGTACTTC. Protein product: CASSEQGTDEQYF. The variable domain in full, completed from reference TRBV28 and TRBJ2-7, reads DVKVTQSSRYLVKRTGEKVFLECVQDMDHENMFWYRQDPGLGLRLIYFSYDVKMKEKGDIPEGYSVSREKKERFSLILESASTNQTSMYLCASSEQGTDEQYFGPGTRLTVT.

This clonotype occurred a few times. V gene TRBV7-8 combines with J gene TRBJ2-2, with D possibly matching TRBD2 (5 bases). Trimming cost V 5 bases and J 4 bases, with 11 bases left between them. Germline assignment: CDR1 SGHVS and CDR2 FQNEAQ. This CDR3 is 14 amino acids long. The CDR3 sequence: CASSRTRLTGELFF. The DNA of the CDR3 is TGTGCCAGCAGCCGCACTAGACTCACCGGGGAGCTGTTTTTT. Based on the CDR3 plus reference TRBV7-8 and TRBJ2-2, the full variable domain is GAGVSQSPRYKVAKRGQDVALRCDPISGHVSLFWYQQALGQGPEFLTYFQNEAQLDKSGLPSDRFFAERPEGSVSTLKIQRTQQEDSAVYLCASSRTRLTGELFFGEGSRLTVL.

In this sample, this clonotype turned up many times. The chain couples TRBV7-6 to TRBJ2-1; D is perhaps TRBD1 (5 bases). Germline V CDR1 and CDR2: SGHVS, FNYEAQ. Trimming took off 5 bases at V and 4 bases at J, with 15 bases between the two ends. The CDR3 loop spans 15 amino acids. DNA for the CDR3: TGTGCCAGCAGCGGAACAGGCGGTTTTTACAATGAGCAGTTCTTC. Protein: CASSGTGGFYNEQFF. Looking up the rest from reference TRBV7-6 and TRBJ2-1 gives the full variable domain: GAGVSQSPRYKVTKRGQDVALRCDPISGHVSLYWYRQALGQGPEFLTYFNYEAQQDKSGLPNDRFSAERPEGSISTLTIQRTEQRDSAMYRCASSGTGGFYNEQFFGPGTRLTVL.

This clonotype was seen ten or more times. This chain joins TRBV6-5 and TRBJ1-5; D remains unclear. There are 17 residues in the CDR3. Germline-derived CDR1 and CDR2 are MNHEY and SVGAGI. V lost 0 bases and J 0 bases, leaving 12 bases between the germline ends. The CDR3 DNA sequence: TGTGCCAGCAGTTACTCCCCCCCAGGATCTAGCAATCAGCCCCAGCATTTT. Amino acid sequence: CASSYSPPGSSNQPQHF.

In its sample, this clonotype was seen many times. The gene calls are TRBV28 and TRBJ2-1; TRBD1 aligns across 10 bases. The trim removed 3 bases at V and 5 bases at J, leaving 4 bases unmatched. Looked up from germline, CDR1 is MDHEN and CDR2 is SYDVKM. The length of the CDR3 is 15 residues. CDR3 region: CASSFWGTGDNEQFF. For the CDR3, the DNA is TGTGCCAGCAGTTTTTGGGGGACAGGGGACAATGAGCAGTTCTTC.

This clonotype was seen only a few times. The chain carries TRBV6-1 and TRBJ2-3; 15 nucleotides agree with TRBD2. The CDR3 extends over 16 amino acids. Trimming cost V 5 bases and J 2 bases; bases outside gene matches: 2. Germline V gives CDR1 MNHNS, CDR2 SASEGT. The CDR3 sequence is CASSRTSGGATDTQYF. The CDR3, as DNA: TGTGCCAGCAGTAGGACTAGCGGGGGGGCCACAGATACGCAGTATTTT.

This clonotype showed up just a few times. The chain recombines TRBV9 with TRBJ2-2; 8 bases align to TRBD1. J gave up 4 bases and V 2 bases, and 4 bases lay outside the gene matches. Germline lookup yields CDR1 SGDLS and CDR2 YYNGEE. This CDR3 region has 15 residues. As DNA, the CDR3 is TGTGCCAGCAGCGTCCCGGACAGGGCCACCGGGGAGCTGTTTTTT. Its translation: CASSVPDRATGELFF.

The chain combines TRBV28 with TRBJ2-3; a possible D gene is TRBD2 (6 bases). CDR3 length: 15 residues. V lost 3 bases and J lost 2, with 12 bases in between. CDR1 is MDHEN and CDR2 is SYDVKM in the germline V gene. The CDR3 reads CASSLPSAITDTQYF. DNA of the CDR3: TGTGCCAGCAGTTTGCCTAGCGCGATCACAGATACGCAGTATTTT.

The chain has TRBV12-3 or TRBV12-4 and TRBJ1-5, with 10 bases aligning to TRBD1. The ends lost 6 bases at V and 4 bases at J; junction bases unmatched: 15. The CDR3 spans 18 residues. Here the CDR3 reads CASRAGTGVRGVNQPQHF. The CDR3 DNA reads TGTGCCAGCAGGGCCGGGACAGGGGTGCGAGGAGTGAATCAGCCCCAGCATTTT.

This clonotype was seen a handful of times. The rearrangement links TRBV7-2 to TRBJ1-1; 10 bases line up with TRBD1. J was trimmed by 6 bases and V by 5 bases; bases with no gene match: 9. The CDR3 is 15 amino acids. CDR1 and CDR2 from the germline V gene are SGHTA and FQGNSA. CDR3 amino acids: CASSPRTGGGSEAFF. The CDR3 DNA is TGTGCCAGCAGCCCCCGGACAGGGGGGGGATCTGAAGCTTTCTTT.

Only a few counts were recorded for this clonotype. The chain recombines TRBV5-1 with TRBJ1-6; 9 nucleotides align to TRBD1. From germline, CDR1 is SGHRS and CDR2 YFSETQ. V was pared by 4 bases and J by 7 bases, with 3 bases of the junction left unmatched. There are 14 residues in the CDR3. CDR3 region: CASSNGTGNSPLHF. In nucleotides, the CDR3 is TGCGCCAGCAGCAATGGGACAGGGAATTCACCCCTCCACTTT.

The chain links TRBV14 to TRBJ2-5, with D perhaps matching TRBD1 or TRBD2 (5 bases each). Trimming stripped 6 bases from V and 5 bases from J, with 19 bases between. The CDR3 sequence is 15 residues long. CDR1 and CDR2 from the germline V gene are SGHDN and FVKESK. CDR3 bases: TGTGCCAGCAGAGCCTCCGGGGCCAACCTGGAGACCCAGTACTTC. Its protein is CASRASGANLETQYF.

J is TRBJ1-5 and V is TRBV5-5; 7 bases agree with TRBD1. Germline V lookup: CDR1 SGHKS, CDR2 YYEKEE (reference sequence). The V gene end was trimmed by 2 bases and the J gene end by 2 bases; junction bases not matched to a gene: 13. The CDR3 sequence is 18 residues long. The CDR3 bases are TGTGCCAGCAGCTTATTACCGGGACAGCCTCTGGGCAATCAGCCCCAGCATTTT. Protein product: CASSLLPGQPLGNQPQHF. Combining the CDR3 with reference TRBV5-5 and TRBJ1-5 gives the whole variable domain DAGVTQSPTHLIKTRGQQVTLRCSPISGHKSVSWYQQVLGQGPQFIFQYYEKEERGRGNFPDRFSARQFPNYSSELNVNALLLGDSALYLCASSLLPGQPLGNQPQHFGDGTRLSIL.

The sample holds many counts of this clonotype. V usage is TRBV6-5 and J usage is TRBJ1-6; no firm D call. From germline, CDR1 is MNHEY and CDR2 SVGAGI. The V end was cut by 5 bases, the J end by 4 bases, with 12 bases between. The CDR3 consists of 15 residues. CDR3 protein: CASSPRDPYNSPLHF. CDR3 DNA sequence: TGTGCCAGCAGTCCACGGGATCCATATAATTCACCCCTCCACTTT.

The V and J genes are TRBV23-1 and TRBJ2-3; TRBD1 agrees at 10 bases. TRBV23-1 is an open reading frame whose function is uncertain. The CDR3 is 20 residues long. V lost 0 bases, J lost 2 bases, and 14 bases stayed unmatched. The chain's CDR3 is CASSQSGGTGDPRDTDTQYF. The CDR3 DNA sequence: TGCGCCAGCAGTCAATCGGGCGGGACAGGGGACCCCCGGGACACAGATACGCAGTATTTT.

In its sample, this clonotype was seen many times. The CDR3 DNA reads as TGTGCCAGCAGCCAAGATTCCAGGGGGCCTTACAATGAGCAGTTCTTC. The encoded protein is CASSQDSRGPYNEQFF. The chain recombines TRBV3-1 with TRBJ2-1, with 8 bases that match TRBD1. The CDR3 runs 16 residues. Trimming cost V 0 bases and J 4 bases; bases outside gene matches: 5. Germline assignment: CDR1 LGHDT and CDR2 YNNKEL (reference sequence).

This clonotype was found many times. J is TRBJ1-4 and V is TRBV4-3, with unresolved D. Between the trimmed V and J ends, which lost 0 bases and 8 bases, there was a span of 4 bases. This CDR3 has 12 amino acids. Germline loops: CDR1 LGHNA, CDR2 YSLEER. The CDR3 loop is CASSQDGEKLFF. The CDR3 bases are TGCGCCAGCAGCCAAGACGGGGAAAAACTGTTTTTT.

The DNA for the CDR3 is TGTGCCAGACGAACCGGGACAGGGCGCACCGGGGAGCTGTTTTTT. The encoded protein is CARRTGTGRTGELFF. This chain links TRBV2 with TRBJ2-2; 9 positions match TRBD1. The trim removed 9 bases at V and 4 bases at J, leaving 9 bases unmatched. The CDR3 runs 15 residues. In germline, CDR1 is SNHLY, CDR2 FYNNEI.

This clonotype was recorded at least ten times. J is TRBJ1-2 and V is TRBV6-6; 8 bases agree with TRBD1. V lost 6 bases, J lost 6 bases, and 9 bases stayed unmatched. There are 14 residues in the CDR3. Germline loops: CDR1 MNHNY, CDR2 SVGAGI (reference sequence). CDR3 in amino acids: CASSNRGQGDGYTF. The CDR3 nucleotides are TGTGCCAGCAGCAATCGTGGACAGGGCGATGGCTACACCTTC.

This clonotype was picked up many times. This chain links TRBV2 with TRBJ1-2; tentative D call: TRBD1 (6 bases). Trimming shortened V by 4 bases and J by 0 bases, and 9 bases separated the two germline ends. Germline V gene data show CDR1 as SNHLY and CDR2 as FYNNEI. The CDR3 runs 14 residues. The chain's CDR3 is CASSVQGPNYGYTF. The DNA of the CDR3 is TGTGCCAGCAGTGTCCAGGGGCCTAACTATGGCTACACCTTC. The variable domain in full, with the rest retrieved from reference TRBV2 and TRBJ1-2, is EPEVTQTPSHQVTQMGQEVILRCVPISNHLYFYWYRQILGQKVEFLVSFYNNEISEKSEIFDDQFSVERPDGSNFTLKIRSTKLEDSAMYFCASSVQGPNYGYTFGSGTRLTVV.

Many counts were recorded for this clonotype. The rearrangement links TRBV6-6 to TRBJ2-6; D may correspond to TRBD1 or TRBD2 (5 bases each). Trimming cost V 6 bases and J 2 bases, with 14 bases left between them. There are 16 residues in the CDR3. Germline CDR1 reads MNHNY; CDR2 reads SVGAGI (reference sequence). The CDR3 spells CASSTGLGPGANVLTF. CDR3 coding DNA: TGTGCCAGCAGCACGGGGTTGGGGCCTGGGGCCAACGTCCTGACTTTC.

The chain employs TRBV5-6 and TRBJ1-1; D is undetermined. CDR1 and CDR2 from the germline V gene are SGHDT and YYEEEE. V gave up 0 bases and J gave up 3 bases, with 12 bases separating them. The CDR3 consists of 15 residues. The CDR3: CASSLAGGSDTEAFF. Written as DNA, the CDR3 is TGTGCCAGCAGCTTGGCTGGTGGGTCAGACACTGAAGCTTTCTTT.

A few counts support this clonotype. The rearrangement links TRBV18 to TRBJ2-2; 10 bases map to TRBD1. CDR1 KGHSH and CDR2 LQKENI come from the germline V gene. This CDR3 contains 17 residues. After removal of 5 bases from V and 3 bases from J, the junction contained 9 bases not matched to a gene. The CDR3 DNA sequence: TGTGCCAGCTCATCAAACGGACAGGGGGACCACACCGGGGAGCTGTTTTTT. Residues: CASSSNGQGDHTGELFF.

This clonotype was counted a few times. The chain employs TRBV6-4 and TRBJ2-3; 14 nucleotides line up with TRBD2. Germline loops: CDR1 MRHNA, CDR2 SNTAGT. Trimming removed 0 bases from V and 1 base from J; junction bases left unmatched: 0. This CDR3 is 17 amino acids long. CDR3 nucleotide sequence: TGTGCCAGCAGTGACTCGACTAGCGGGGGGGGCACAGATACGCAGTATTTT. It specifies CASSDSTSGGGTDTQYF.

This clonotype came up many times. The chain uses TRBV29-1 and TRBJ1-1, with TRBD1 matching 7 bases. There are 12 residues in the CDR3. The V gene's germline CDR1 is SQVTM and CDR2 ANQGSEA. Trimming removed 6 bases from V and 3 bases from J; junction bases left unmatched: 4. The CDR3 region has the DNA TGCAGCGTAAGACAGGGCCACACTGAAGCTTTCTTT. This translates into CSVRQGHTEAFF.

This chain links TRBV29-1 with TRBJ1-4; 8 bases fit TRBD1. The V and J ends lost 3 bases and 10 bases, in that order; junction bases with no gene match: 10. The germline CDR1 and CDR2 sequences are SQVTM and ANQGSEA. This CDR3 is 14 amino acids long. CDR3: CSVDFGQGASKLFF. The CDR3, as DNA: TGCAGCGTTGATTTTGGGCAGGGGGCTTCAAAACTGTTTTTT.

This clonotype came up many times. The chain combines TRBV6-1 with TRBJ2-3; perhaps TRBD2 as D (5 bases). The germline V and J ends were trimmed by 7 bases and 3 bases, with 8 bases remaining between them. CDR3 length equals 12 residues. Germline V lookup: CDR1 MNHNS, CDR2 SASEGT. CDR3 in DNA: TGTGCCAGCATGCCGGGGACAGATACGCAGTATTTT. Amino acid sequence: CASMPGTDTQYF.

This clonotype was picked up many times. The chain links TRBV6-2 or TRBV6-3 to TRBJ2-3; 10 bases agree with TRBD2. The junction had 16 bases not matched to a gene; V was cut back by 2 bases and J by 2 bases. The CDR3 contains 20 residues. Germline V gene lookup returns CDR1 MNHEY and CDR2 SVGEGT. DNA of the CDR3: TGTGCCAGCAGTTACCCCTCCCGGGCTAGAGCGGGGGGGCCCACAGATACGCAGTATTTT. Translated: CASSYPSRARAGGPTDTQYF.